Following are 32 T cell receptor beta chains from one sample sequenced in a study of T cell responses to AZD1222 COVID-19 vaccine. This table comes from immunoSEQ multiplex PCR, and its TCRdb copy is limited to in-frame clones, with some not included. The repertoire includes 65,000 to 85,000 clones, approximately 83% of them detected once, and 8% to 13% sits in the top ten. The input for sequencing was peripheral blood, taken 28 days after the second AZD1222 dose. The receptors here all came from an adult who received the AZD1222 COVID-19 vaccine.

V usage is TRBV30 and J usage is TRBJ2-1; D remains ambiguous. V gave up 6 bases and J gave up 2 bases, with 17 bases separating them. Germline assignment: CDR1 GTSNPN and CDR2 SVGIG (reference sequence). The CDR3 spans 15 residues. The CDR3 reads CACSLSSAPYNEQFF. The DNA of the CDR3 is TGTGCCTGCTCCCTATCCAGTGCCCCCTACAATGAGCAGTTCTTC.

A single count supports this clone. The V call is TRBV7-2, the J call TRBJ2-7; TRBD2 agrees at 12 bases. Germline V lookup: CDR1 SGHTA, CDR2 FQGNSA. The CDR3 runs 14 residues. After removal of 4 bases from V and 5 bases from J, the junction contained 3 bases not matched to a gene. The CDR3, as DNA: TGTGCCAGCAGCTCTAGCGGGGGGGCCGACGAGCAGTACTTC. This sequence encodes CASSSSGGADEQYF.

The chain uses TRBV5-1 and TRBJ1-2; no reliable D call. Germline lookup yields CDR1 SGHRS and CDR2 YFSETQ. The V end was cut by 2 bases, the J end by 4 bases, with 15 bases between. The CDR3 extends over 15 amino acids. The CDR3 DNA reads as TGCGCCAGCAGCTTACTTCCGGGAACAAGCTATGGCTACACCTTC. This translates into CASSLLPGTSYGYTF.

The chain has TRBV3-1 (or the pseudogene TRBV3-2) and TRBJ2-5; no definite D call. V lost 4 bases to trimming and J lost 4 bases, with 7 bases between them. This CDR3 has 12 amino acids. CDR1 is LGHDT, CDR2 YNNKEL, per germline (reference sequence). The CDR3 nucleotides are TGTGCCAGCAGCCGCCCTGGAGAGACCCAGTACTTC. This translates into CASSRPGETQYF.

The chain couples TRBV12-5 to TRBJ1-1; 7 nucleotides match TRBD1. Germline V gene data show CDR1 as LGHNT and CDR2 as FRNRAP. The CDR3 contains 16 residues. Trimming at V came to 3 bases and at J to 4 bases, leaving 11 bases not matched to a gene. Here the CDR3 reads CASGFWTTGLGTEAFF. CDR3 bases: TGTGCTAGTGGTTTCTGGACGACAGGGTTGGGCACTGAAGCTTTCTTT.

The chain links TRBV18 to TRBJ1-6; 10 bases align to TRBD1. Germline V gives CDR1 KGHSH, CDR2 LQKENI. J was trimmed by 9 bases and V by 5 bases; bases with no gene match: 7. This CDR3 spans 15 amino acids. CDR3 sequence reads: CASSLGQGIFSPLHF. The CDR3 DNA sequence: TGTGCCAGCTCATTGGGACAGGGGATTTTTTCACCCCTCCACTTT. The whole variable domain, filled in from reference TRBV18 and TRBJ1-6, reads NAGVMQNPRHLVRRRGQEARLRCSPMKGHSHVYWYRQLPEEGLKFMVYLQKENIIDESGMPKERFSAEFPKEGPSILRIQQVVRGDSAAYFCASSLGQGIFSPLHFGNGTRLTVT.

This clone has a single count. This chain uses TRBV6-2 or TRBV6-3 with TRBJ1-1; D is uncertain. From germline, CDR1 is MNHEY and CDR2 SVGEGT. The ends were cut back, 5 bases at V and 6 bases at J, with 22 bases in the middle. The CDR3 consists of 16 residues. CDR3 coding DNA: TGTGCCAGCAGTACCGCGGTTAGCTCTCCGTTCCCTGAAGCTTTCTTT. Translation: CASSTAVSSPFPEAFF.

Concerning this clone: A far larger clone is one base from this, pointing to a likely read error. The rearrangement links TRBV28 to TRBJ1-5, with D uncertain. Trimming cost V 6 bases and J 2 bases, with 8 bases left between them. This CDR3 spans 13 amino acids. CDR1 is MDHEN and CDR2 is SYDVKM in the germline V gene. The CDR3 reads CASSPVGNQPQHF. CDR3 coding DNA: TGTGCCAGCAGCCCGGTGGGCAATCAGCCCCAGCATTTT.

This sequence joins TRBV6-5 and TRBJ1-2; tentatively, D is TRBD1 (5 bases). This CDR3 has 11 amino acids. The germline V gene encodes CDR1 MNHEY and CDR2 SVGAGI. Trimming left V 8 bases short and J 5 bases short, with 9 bases between. CDR3 sequence: CASGEGYGYTF. The CDR3 bases are TGTGCCAGCGGCGAGGGGTATGGCTACACCTTC.

The genes are TRBV5-1 and TRBJ2-2; the D gene is possibly TRBD1 (6 bases). The CDR3 has 16 residues. The V gene's germline CDR1 is SGHRS and CDR2 YFSETQ. V was shortened by 2 bases and J by 6 bases, with 17 bases between the two germline ends. CDR3 DNA: TGCGCCAGCAGCTTAGGGGACATGGCTCTTGCCGGGGAGCTGTTTTTT. As protein: CASSLGDMALAGELFF.

This chain links TRBV5-1 with TRBJ1-4; D remains unclear. The CDR3 loop spans 15 amino acids. Trimming shortened V by 4 bases and J by 0 bases, and 10 bases separated the two germline ends. The germline CDR1 and CDR2 sequences are SGHRS and YFSETQ. CDR3 loop: CASSQTPATNEKLFF. As DNA, the CDR3 is TGCGCCAGCAGCCAGACACCTGCAACTAATGAAAAACTGTTTTTT.

This clone was seen a handful of times. The chain joins TRBV6-1 to TRBJ2-3, with TRBD2 matching 13 bases. This CDR3 spans 17 amino acids. Unmatched junction bases numbered 4, after V lost 4 bases and J lost 0 bases. Germline V gives CDR1 MNHNS, CDR2 SASEGT. The CDR3 region is CASSATSGGGSTDTQYF. The CDR3 coding sequence is TGTGCCAGCAGTGCAACTAGCGGGGGGGGTAGCACAGATACGCAGTATTTT.

The chain joins TRBV11-2 to TRBJ1-1; D ambiguous. The CDR3 length is 17 residues. Germline values: CDR1 SGHAT, CDR2 FQNNGV. The V end lost 3 bases, the J end lost 1 base, and 18 bases lay between the germline ends. The CDR3 DNA reads TGTGCCAGCAGCTTGGGTGGTCAATTTTTAAAGAACACTGAAGCTTTCTTT. This gives the protein CASSLGGQFLKNTEAFF.

The chain recombines TRBV3-1 (or the pseudogene TRBV3-2) with TRBJ2-5; D is undetermined. V gave up 0 bases and J gave up 7 bases, with 3 bases separating them. This CDR3 region has 11 residues. From germline, CDR1 is LGHDT and CDR2 YNNKEL (reference sequence). The CDR3 loop reads CASSQEGTQYF. DNA of the CDR3: TGTGCCAGCAGCCAAGAAGGGACCCAGTACTTC.

The rearrangement links TRBV6-5 to TRBJ1-5; D uncertain. In germline, CDR1 is MNHEY, CDR2 SVGAGI. V was pared by 0 bases and J by 0 bases, with 6 bases between. The CDR3 extends over 15 amino acids. Written as DNA, the CDR3 is TGTGCCAGCAGTTACTCAGGTGATAGCAATCAGCCCCAGCATTTT. Its protein is CASSYSGDSNQPQHF.

V is TRBV7-6 and J is TRBJ1-5; D is unclear. V dropped 0 bases and J dropped 5 bases, with 5 bases sitting between them. CDR1 is SGHVS and CDR2 is FNYEAQ in the germline V gene. The CDR3 covers 13 residues. The DNA of the CDR3 is TGTGCCAGCAGCTTAGCGGAGGATCAGCCCCAGCATTTT. Amino acids: CASSLAEDQPQHF. The full variable domain, completed using reference TRBV7-6 and TRBJ1-5, is GAGVSQSPRYKVTKRGQDVALRCDPISGHVSLYWYRQALGQGPEFLTYFNYEAQQDKSGLPNDRFSAERPEGSISTLTIQRTEQRDSAMYRCASSLAEDQPQHFGDGTRLSIL.

The chain has TRBV6-5 and TRBJ2-1; 8 bases are a match to TRBD2. The J segment lost 7 bases and the V segment lost 8 bases, leaving 7 bases of the junction unmatched. This CDR3 is built from 13 residues. Germline V CDR1 and CDR2: MNHEY, SVGAGI. The chain's CDR3 is CASGGGLWNEQFF. The DNA of the CDR3 is TGTGCCAGCGGCGGGGGGCTTTGGAATGAGCAGTTCTTC.

V is TRBV18 and J is TRBJ1-2; TRBD1 might be the D (5 bases). The V end was cut by 3 bases, the J end by 2 bases, with 13 bases between. The CDR3 runs 15 residues. Germline CDR1 is KGHSH and CDR2 is LQKENI. CDR3 coding DNA: TGTGCCAGCTCACCGGCTCTGGGGGGGAACTATGGCTACACCTTC. Translated: CASSPALGGNYGYTF.

The V call is TRBV6-5, the J call TRBJ1-1, with 7 bases that match TRBD1. Per germline, CDR1 MNHEY and CDR2 SVGAGI. CDR3 length: 13 amino acids. The V and J ends lost 11 bases and 4 bases, in that order; junction bases with no gene match: 10. The CDR3 DNA sequence: TGTGCCGGCCACAGGGGCGAGGGCACTGAAGCTTTCTTT. It yields the protein CAGHRGEGTEAFF.

This chain joins TRBV7-3 and TRBJ2-1; the D is unclear. Trimming left V 2 bases short and J 7 bases short, with 12 bases between. CDR1 SGHTA and CDR2 FQGTGA come from the germline V gene. This CDR3 is built from 14 residues. CDR3 in amino acids: CASSLQFSSNEQFF. CDR3 sequence (DNA): TGTGCCAGCAGCTTACAATTTAGTTCGAATGAGCAGTTCTTC.

The chain links TRBV28 to TRBJ1-4; D remains ambiguous. The germline gives CDR1 MDHEN, CDR2 SYDVKM. This CDR3 region has 16 residues. Trimming removed 5 bases from V and 8 bases from J, with 21 bases in between. The CDR3 here is CASSPSRGSWREKLFF. The CDR3 DNA reads TGTGCCAGCAGTCCTTCCCGAGGCAGCTGGCGCGAAAAACTGTTTTTT.

V usage is TRBV6-5 and J usage is TRBJ1-2, with a possible D match to TRBD1 (6 bases). Trimming removed 2 bases at V and 2 bases at J, with 9 bases between. The CDR3 is 14 amino acids. Germline lookup yields CDR1 MNHEY and CDR2 SVGAGI. CDR3 DNA: TGTGCCAGCAGTTACAACAGGGAAAACTATGGCTACACCTTC. This gives the protein CASSYNRENYGYTF.

The chain has TRBV11-2 and TRBJ1-3; TRBD1 is a possible D gene (5 bases). The CDR3 sequence is 17 residues long. V lost 3 bases, J lost 0 bases, and 15 bases lay in between. Germline V CDR1 and CDR2: SGHAT, FQNNGV. CDR3 DNA: TGTGCCAGCAGCTTCCAGGGATTTATCCACTCTGGAAACACCATATATTTT. It codes for CASSFQGFIHSGNTIYF. Looking up the rest from reference TRBV11-2 and TRBJ1-3 gives the full variable domain: EAGVAQSPRYKIIEKRQSVAFWCNPISGHATLYWYQQILGQGPKLLIQFQNNGVVDDSQLPKDRFSAERLKGVDSTLKIQPAKLEDSAVYLCASSFQGFIHSGNTIYFGEGSWLTVV.

This chain uses TRBV4-2 with TRBJ2-5, with TRBD2 identical over 7 bases. The CDR3 is 13 residues long. In germline, CDR1 is LGHNA, CDR2 YNFKEQ. The junction had 4 bases not matched to a gene; V was cut back by 4 bases and J by 5 bases. CDR3 nucleotide sequence: TGTGCCAGCAGCCCGGGACTAATGGAGACCCAGTACTTC. This sequence encodes CASSPGLMETQYF.

The chain links TRBV28 to TRBJ2-7; the match to TRBD1 covers 9 bases. CDR1 and CDR2 from the germline V gene are MDHEN and SYDVKM. Trimming at V came to 6 bases and at J to 6 bases, leaving 12 bases not matched to a gene. The CDR3 is 15 amino acids. CDR3 loop: CASSLTGQGIPEQYF. DNA for the CDR3: TGTGCCAGCAGCCTGACGGGACAGGGAATACCCGAGCAGTACTTC.

J is TRBJ2-5 and V is TRBV27; 9 nucleotides agree with TRBD1. V shed 5 bases and J 2 bases; nucleotides not matched to a gene: 12. In germline, CDR1 is MNHEY, CDR2 SMNVEV (reference sequence). The CDR3 has 17 residues. The CDR3 bases are TGTGCCAGCAGTGCCGGACAGGGGCGCTTGTCTCAAGAGACCCAGTACTTC. This encodes CASSAGQGRLSQETQYF.

The rearrangement joins TRBV23-1 to TRBJ2-4; D might be TRBD2 (5 bases). TRBV23-1 is recorded as an ORF, its role being uncertain. The CDR3 totals 15 residues. V gave up 6 bases and J gave up 4 bases, with 16 bases separating them. CDR3 DNA sequence: TGCGCCAGCAGGCCCCCCCCCTGGGAGAAAAACATTCAGTACTTC. Translation gives CASRPPPWEKNIQYF.

The chain uses TRBV18 and TRBJ2-3; TRBD1 or TRBD2 may be the D gene (5 bases each). The CDR3 extends over 15 amino acids. Germline V lookup: CDR1 KGHSH, CDR2 LQKENI. V was clipped by 7 bases and J by 1 base, with 15 bases between them. The DNA for the CDR3 is TGTGCCAGCTGCCTGGGGACCTTAGGCACAGATACGCAGTATTTT. It yields the protein CASCLGTLGTDTQYF.

This rearrangement joins TRBV6-5 to TRBJ2-7; D gene ambiguous. Germline V gives CDR1 MNHEY, CDR2 SVGAGI. This CDR3 has 14 residues. V was clipped by 7 bases and J by 1 base, with 14 bases between them. This CDR3 reads CASKELSVSYEQYF. CDR3 bases: TGTGCCAGCAAAGAATTAAGTGTTTCCTACGAGCAGTACTTC.

In DNA, the CDR3 is TGTGCCACCTACGAGGGGTTCCAAGAGACCCAGTACTTC. Protein sequence: CATYEGFQETQYF. The rearrangement uses TRBV28 and TRBJ2-5, with D perhaps matching TRBD1 or TRBD2 (5 bases each). The CDR3 runs to 13 residues. Trimming took 10 bases from V and 1 from J, leaving 13 bases between them. Germline-derived CDR1 and CDR2 are MDHEN and SYDVKM.

The CDR3 DNA reads as TGTGCCAGTAGTGGAAGGACAGGAACAGATACGCAGTATTTT. This encodes CASSGRTGTDTQYF. The rearrangement joins TRBV19 to TRBJ2-3; the match to TRBD1 covers 7 bases. Germline CDR1 LNHDA, CDR2 SQIVND (reference sequence). The CDR3 contains 14 residues. V gave up 5 bases and J gave up 3 bases; unmatched junction bases: 5.

V gene TRBV3-1 (or the pseudogene TRBV3-2) combines with J gene TRBJ2-3; D is uncertain. The CDR3 length is 13 residues. Germline V gene data show CDR1 as LGHDT and CDR2 as YNNKEL (reference sequence). Trimming pared 1 base from V and 8 bases from J, leaving 10 bases between. The CDR3 DNA follows: TGTGCCAGCAGCCAAGGGCGCGTGGGTACGCAGTATTTT. Its protein product is CASSQGRVGTQYF.